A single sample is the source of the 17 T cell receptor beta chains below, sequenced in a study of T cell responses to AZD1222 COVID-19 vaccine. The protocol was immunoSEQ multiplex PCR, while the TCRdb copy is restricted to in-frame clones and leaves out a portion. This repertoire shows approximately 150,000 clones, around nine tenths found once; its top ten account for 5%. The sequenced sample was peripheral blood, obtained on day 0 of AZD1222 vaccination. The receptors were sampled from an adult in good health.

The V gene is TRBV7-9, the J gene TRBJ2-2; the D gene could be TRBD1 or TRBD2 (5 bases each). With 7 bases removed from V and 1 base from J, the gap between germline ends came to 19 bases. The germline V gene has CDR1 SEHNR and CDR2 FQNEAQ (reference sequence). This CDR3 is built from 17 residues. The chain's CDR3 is CASKPTGAALNTGELFF. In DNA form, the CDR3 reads TGTGCCAGCAAACCCACCGGGGCGGCGCTGAACACCGGGGAGCTGTTTTTT.

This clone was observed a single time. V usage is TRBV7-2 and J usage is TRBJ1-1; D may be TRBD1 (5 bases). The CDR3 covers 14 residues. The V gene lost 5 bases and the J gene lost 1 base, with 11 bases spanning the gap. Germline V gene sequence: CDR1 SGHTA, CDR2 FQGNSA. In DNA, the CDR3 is TGTGCCAGCAGCGTGACAGCTCAGAACACTGAAGCTTTCTTT. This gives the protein CASSVTAQNTEAFF.

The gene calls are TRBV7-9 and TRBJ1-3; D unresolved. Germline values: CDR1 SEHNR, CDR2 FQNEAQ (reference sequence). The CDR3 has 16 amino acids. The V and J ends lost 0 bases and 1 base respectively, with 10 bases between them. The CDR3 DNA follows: TGTGCCAGCAGCTTAGCGAGAAAATTTTCTGGAAACACCATATATTTT. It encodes CASSLARKFSGNTIYF.

The CDR3 DNA reads as TGTGCCAGCAGAACACAGGGGGGGGTTTTCACTGAAGCTTTCTTT. Its translation is CASRTQGGVFTEAFF. V usage is TRBV28 and J usage is TRBJ1-1; 8 nucleotides line up with TRBD1. The CDR3 sequence is 15 residues long. The V and J ends lost 6 bases and 4 bases, in that order; junction bases with no gene match: 10. Germline V gene sequence: CDR1 MDHEN, CDR2 SYDVKM. Complete variable domain (other parts from reference TRBV28 and TRBJ1-1): DVKVTQSSRYLVKRTGEKVFLECVQDMDHENMFWYRQDPGLGLRLIYFSYDVKMKEKGDIPEGYSVSREKKERFSLILESASTNQTSMYLCASRTQGGVFTEAFFGQGTRLTVV.

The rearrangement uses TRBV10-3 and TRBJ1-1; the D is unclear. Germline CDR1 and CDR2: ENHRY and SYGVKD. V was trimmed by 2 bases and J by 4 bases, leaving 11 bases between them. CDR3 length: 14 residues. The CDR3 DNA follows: TGTGCCATCAGTGAGAGGCCTGGTGGCACTGAAGCTTTCTTT. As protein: CAISERPGGTEAFF.

As DNA, the CDR3 is TGTGCCAGCAGTTTAGGGGGGGCTGGCTCTGGGGCCAACGTCCTGACTTTC. It yields the protein CASSLGGAGSGANVLTF. The chain has TRBV27 and TRBJ2-6, with a weak D call TRBD2 (7 bases). The V and J ends lost 2 bases and 0 bases respectively, with 11 bases between them. This CDR3 has 17 residues. From germline, CDR1 is MNHEY and CDR2 SMNVEV (reference sequence). The whole variable domain, filled in from reference TRBV27 and TRBJ2-6, reads EAQVTQNPRYLITVTGKKLTVTCSQNMNHEYMSWYRQDPGLGLRQIYYSMNVEVTDKGDVPEGYKVSRKEKRNFPLILESPSPNQTSLYFCASSLGGAGSGANVLTFGAGSRLTVL.

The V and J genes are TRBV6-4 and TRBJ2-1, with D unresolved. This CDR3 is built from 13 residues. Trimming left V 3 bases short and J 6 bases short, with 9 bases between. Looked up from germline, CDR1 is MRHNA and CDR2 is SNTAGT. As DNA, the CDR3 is TGTGCCAGCAGTGATGGATCTAGCAATGAGCAGTTCTTC. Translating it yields CASSDGSSNEQFF.

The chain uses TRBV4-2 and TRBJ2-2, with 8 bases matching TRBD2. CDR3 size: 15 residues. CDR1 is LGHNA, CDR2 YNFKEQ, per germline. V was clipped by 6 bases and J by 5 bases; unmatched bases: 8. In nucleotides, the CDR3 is TGTGCCAGCAGACGAGGGACTAGGGGGACCGGGGAGCTGTTTTTT. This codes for CASRRGTRGTGELFF.

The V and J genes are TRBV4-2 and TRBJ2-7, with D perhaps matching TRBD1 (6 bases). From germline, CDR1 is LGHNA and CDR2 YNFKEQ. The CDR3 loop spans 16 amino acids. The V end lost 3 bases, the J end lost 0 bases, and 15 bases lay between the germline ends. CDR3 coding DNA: TGTGCCAGCAGCCAGGACCCGGGACAAAGCTCCTACGAGCAGTACTTC. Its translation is CASSQDPGQSSYEQYF.

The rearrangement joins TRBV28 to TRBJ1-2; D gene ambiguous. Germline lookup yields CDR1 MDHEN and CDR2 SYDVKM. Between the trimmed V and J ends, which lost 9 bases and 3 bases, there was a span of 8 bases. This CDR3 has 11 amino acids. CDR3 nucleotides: TGTGCCAGTAGCGAGCACTATGGCTACACCTTC. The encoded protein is CASSEHYGYTF.

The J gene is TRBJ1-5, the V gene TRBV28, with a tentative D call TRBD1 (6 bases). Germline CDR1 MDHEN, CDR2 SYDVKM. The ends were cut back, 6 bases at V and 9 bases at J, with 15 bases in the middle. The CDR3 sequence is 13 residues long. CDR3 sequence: CASSHQGLGPQHF. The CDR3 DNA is TGTGCCAGCAGCCACCAGGGGTTGGGGCCCCAGCATTTT.

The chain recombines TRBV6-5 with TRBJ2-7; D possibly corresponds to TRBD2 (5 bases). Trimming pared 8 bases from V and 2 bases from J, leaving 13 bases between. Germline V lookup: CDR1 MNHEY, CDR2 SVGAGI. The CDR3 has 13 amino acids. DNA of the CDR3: TGTGCCAGCGGAAGTAAGGGAGCCTACGAGCAGTACTTC. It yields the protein CASGSKGAYEQYF.

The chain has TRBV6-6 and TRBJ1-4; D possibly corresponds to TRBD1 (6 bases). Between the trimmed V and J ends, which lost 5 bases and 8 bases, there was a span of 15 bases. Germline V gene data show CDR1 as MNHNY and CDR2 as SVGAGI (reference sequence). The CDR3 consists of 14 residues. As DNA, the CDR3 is TGTGCCAGCAGTCGCGGACAGATGTCCGAAAAACTGTTTTTT. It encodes CASSRGQMSEKLFF.

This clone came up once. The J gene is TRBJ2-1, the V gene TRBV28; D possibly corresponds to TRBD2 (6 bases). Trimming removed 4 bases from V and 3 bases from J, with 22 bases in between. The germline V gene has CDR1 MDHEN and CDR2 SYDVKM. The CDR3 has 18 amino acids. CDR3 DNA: TGTGCCAGCAGTTCCCCCCGCTCGACTAGTTTGATCTACAATGAGCAGTTCTTC. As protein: CASSSPRSTSLIYNEQFF.

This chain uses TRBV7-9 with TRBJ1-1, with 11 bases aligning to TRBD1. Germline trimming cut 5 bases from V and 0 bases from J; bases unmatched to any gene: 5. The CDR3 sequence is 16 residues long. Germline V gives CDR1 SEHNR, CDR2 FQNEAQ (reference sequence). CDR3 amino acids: CASSPGQGVVNTEAFF. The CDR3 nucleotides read TGTGCCAGCAGCCCGGGACAGGGGGTGGTGAACACTGAAGCTTTCTTT. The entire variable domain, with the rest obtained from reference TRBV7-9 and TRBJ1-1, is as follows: DTGVSQNPRHKITKRGQNVTFRCDPISEHNRLYWYRQTLGQGPEFLTYFQNEAQLEKSRLLSDRFSAERPKGSFSTLEIQRTEQGDSAMYLCASSPGQGVVNTEAFFGQGTRLTVV.

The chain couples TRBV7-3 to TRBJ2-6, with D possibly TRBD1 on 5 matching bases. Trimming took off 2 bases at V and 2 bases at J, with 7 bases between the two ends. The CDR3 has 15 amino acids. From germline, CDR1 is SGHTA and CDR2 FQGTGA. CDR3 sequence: CASSLARAGANVLTF. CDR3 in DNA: TGTGCCAGCAGCTTAGCCAGGGCTGGGGCCAACGTCCTGACTTTC.

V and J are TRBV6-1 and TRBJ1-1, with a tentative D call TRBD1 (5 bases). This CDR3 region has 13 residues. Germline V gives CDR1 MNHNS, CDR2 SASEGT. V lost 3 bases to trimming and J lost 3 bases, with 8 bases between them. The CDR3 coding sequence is TGTGCCAGCAGTGACGAGGGGCACACTGAAGCTTTCTTT. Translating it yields CASSDEGHTEAFF.